A single sample is the source of the 15 T cell receptor beta chains below, sequenced in a study of shared clonotypes between healthy human individuals. TCRdb's copy holds only in-frame clones and misses some; the assay was immunoSEQ multiplex PCR. The sample lists approximately 2,000,000 clones, around 95% seen once, with around 1.7% in the top ten. The naive CD8 subset, CD45RO-negative cells positively selected for CCR7, excluded terminally differentiated effector memory CD45RA+ cells. Sequencing input: naive CD8+ T cells from PBMCs. These receptors were obtained from a man aged 18 to 29 in good health. Some clones in this sample may be carry-over from other donors' samples.

V is TRBV27 and J is TRBJ2-7; TRBD2 aligns across 11 bases. J lost 2 bases, V lost 3 bases, and 9 bases had no gene match. Germline CDR1 reads MNHEY; CDR2 reads SMNVEV (reference sequence). The CDR3 covers 17 residues. The CDR3 region has the DNA TGTGCCAGCAGTTTCCTAGCGGGAGGTTTCGCCACCTACGAGCAGTACTTC. It is translated as CASSFLAGGFATYEQYF.

This chain links TRBV7-6 with TRBJ1-1; 7 nucleotides agree with TRBD1. Germline V CDR1 and CDR2: SGHVS, FNYEAQ. J was trimmed by 5 bases and V by 1 base; bases with no gene match: 4. The CDR3 spans 14 residues. In DNA, the CDR3 is TGTGCCAGCAGCTTAGGGAGGGGGCTTACTGAAGCTTTCTTT. This encodes CASSLGRGLTEAFF. The full variable domain, in which reference TRBV7-6 and TRBJ1-1 provide the parts outside the CDR3, is GAGVSQSPRYKVTKRGQDVALRCDPISGHVSLYWYRQALGQGPEFLTYFNYEAQQDKSGLPNDRFSAERPEGSISTLTIQRTEQRDSAMYRCASSLGRGLTEAFFGQGTRLTVV.

The chain carries TRBV6-5 and TRBJ1-1; 10 bases agree with TRBD1. Losses at the gene ends were 5 bases for V and 6 bases for J; bases not matched to a gene: 3. Germline V gene data show CDR1 as MNHEY and CDR2 as SVGAGI. The CDR3 extends over 13 amino acids. The CDR3: CASSQGTGAEAFF. CDR3 bases: TGTGCCAGCAGTCAAGGGACAGGGGCTGAAGCTTTCTTT.

This rearrangement joins TRBV28 to TRBJ1-2; possibly TRBD1 for D (6 bases). Trimming took off 3 bases at V and 8 bases at J, with 19 bases between the two ends. The germline gives CDR1 MDHEN, CDR2 SYDVKM. The CDR3 consists of 15 residues. The CDR3 DNA is TGTGCCAGCAGTTTCGTCCTGGGGACATTTGAGGGCTACACCTTC. This translates into CASSFVLGTFEGYTF.

This chain connects TRBV7-9 to TRBJ2-7, with 9 nucleotides matching TRBD2. CDR1 SEHNR and CDR2 FQNEAQ come from the germline V gene (reference sequence). V dropped 1 base and J dropped 2; count of bases not matched to a gene: 9. This CDR3 is built from 17 residues. CDR3 amino acids: CASSLVGGRAPAYEQYF. In DNA form, the CDR3 reads TGTGCCAGCAGCTTAGTTGGCGGGAGGGCCCCCGCCTACGAGCAGTACTTC.

This clone was seen only once. The J gene is TRBJ2-7, the V gene TRBV28; TRBD2 aligns across 7 bases. The J segment lost 2 bases and the V segment lost 6 bases, leaving 10 bases of the junction unmatched. This CDR3 has 15 residues. Germline V gene sequence: CDR1 MDHEN, CDR2 SYDVKM. CDR3 protein: CASRLIHGLAYEQYF. CDR3 DNA sequence: TGTGCCAGCAGACTTATTCATGGACTAGCCTACGAGCAGTACTTC.

As to this clone: Other DNA sequences in this sample translate to the same CDR3. The V gene is TRBV9, the J gene TRBJ2-7, with 7 bases fitting TRBD2. The V segment lost 0 bases and the J segment 3 bases; nucleotides outside the gene matches: 3. CDR1 SGDLS and CDR2 YYNGEE come from the germline V gene. CDR3 length equals 14 residues. This CDR3 is CASSVGGEGYEQYF. As DNA, the CDR3 is TGTGCCAGCAGCGTAGGCGGGGAGGGCTACGAGCAGTACTTC.

This chain connects TRBV9 to TRBJ1-2; possible D gene TRBD1, 5 bases. The length of the CDR3 is 13 residues. Trimming took 0 bases from V and 8 from J, leaving 11 bases between them. The V gene's germline CDR1 is SGDLS and CDR2 YYNGEE. Written as DNA, the CDR3 is TGTGCCAGCAGCGTAGCGGGGGTTGAAGGCTACACCTTC. Translation gives CASSVAGVEGYTF.

The rearrangement uses TRBV11-2 and TRBJ1-5; TRBD1 is a possible D gene (5 bases). Germline-derived CDR1 and CDR2 are SGHAT and FQNNGV. V shed 3 bases and J shed 0 bases, with 12 bases lying between them. There are 16 residues in the CDR3. The CDR3 loop is CASSFNRRYSNQPQHF. The CDR3 coding sequence is TGTGCCAGCAGCTTTAACAGGCGATATAGCAATCAGCCCCAGCATTTT.

The V call is TRBV29-1, the J call TRBJ1-4, with TRBD1 as a possible D gene (6 bases). From germline, CDR1 is SQVTM and CDR2 ANQGSEA. V shed 7 bases and J shed 0 bases, with 21 bases lying between them. This CDR3 is built from 17 residues. The CDR3 DNA reads as TGCAGCGCCCAGAAACTAACAGGGTCTGCAACTAATGAAAAACTGTTTTTT. Translation: CSAQKLTGSATNEKLFF. The full variable domain, with the rest looked up from reference TRBV29-1 and TRBJ1-4, is SAVISQKPSRDICQRGTSLTIQCQVDSQVTMMFWYRQQPGQSLTLIATANQGSEATYESGFVIDKFPISRPNLTFSTLTVSNMSPEDSSIYLCSAQKLTGSATNEKLFFGSGTQLSVL.

The gene calls are TRBV27 and TRBJ2-7, with D perhaps matching TRBD2 (6 bases). CDR3 length: 13 residues. Trimming took off 4 bases at V and 8 bases at J, with 15 bases between the two ends. Germline CDR1 is MNHEY and CDR2 is SMNVEV (reference sequence). CDR3 DNA sequence: TGTGCCAGCAGTTCCCCTGCGGAGGGACAGCAGTACTTC. This translates into CASSSPAEGQQYF.

The gene calls are TRBV4-3 and TRBJ2-7; a weak D match, TRBD2 (5 bases). This CDR3 has 18 amino acids. Germline V CDR1 and CDR2: LGHNA, YSLEER. V was pared by 6 bases and J by 3 bases, with 27 bases between. CDR3 in DNA: TGCGCCAGCAGTCATGACGGGTGGACGGAAGAGGGCTACTACGAGCAGTACTTC. Translation gives CASSHDGWTEEGYYEQYF.

This clone was seen only once. The chain joins TRBV19 to TRBJ1-5, with 9 bases matching TRBD1. This CDR3 has 17 residues. Germline loops: CDR1 LNHDA, CDR2 SQIVND (reference sequence). V was pared by 4 bases and J by 3 bases, with 10 bases of the junction left unmatched. The CDR3 protein is CASSTLPGQGYNQPQHF. Here the CDR3 DNA reads TGTGCCAGTAGTACCCTTCCGGGACAGGGATACAATCAGCCCCAGCATTTT.

On this clone itself: Other DNA sequences in the sample encode the same CDR3. V gene TRBV27 combines with J gene TRBJ1-5; possibly TRBD1 for D (6 bases). Looked up from germline, CDR1 is MNHEY and CDR2 is SMNVEV (reference sequence). Between the trimmed V and J ends, which lost 8 bases and 1 base, there was a span of 12 bases. The CDR3 runs to 14 residues. The CDR3 DNA reads TGTGCCAGCCGGAGGGGGGGGAGCAATCAGCCCCAGCATTTT. This codes for CASRRGGSNQPQHF.

Comments on this clone: Other DNA sequences from this sample encode an identical CDR3 as well. The V call is TRBV27, the J call TRBJ1-1, with unresolved D. Trimming took off 6 bases at V and 2 bases at J, with 7 bases between the two ends. The CDR3 is 12 residues long. Germline lookup yields CDR1 MNHEY and CDR2 SMNVEV (reference sequence). DNA of the CDR3: TGTGCCAGCAGAATGGGAAACACTGAAGCTTTCTTT. Amino acids: CASRMGNTEAFF.